The 9 T cell receptor beta chains presented below share a single source sample, sequenced in a study of blood T cell repertoires in COVID-19. Libraries were prepared by immunoSEQ multiplex PCR; TCRdb keeps only in-frame clonotypes and omits some of them. This table holds 300,000 to 400,000 clones, around 87% found once. The sample taken for sequencing was peripheral blood. The source of these receptors is a woman in her 50s with COVID-19, enrolled during active disease.

This clone was recorded only once. The chain recombines TRBV20-1 with TRBJ1-4, with D maybe TRBD1 (6 bases). The CDR3 covers 13 residues. Germline V gene sequence: CDR1 DFQATT, CDR2 SNEGSKA (reference sequence). Trimming left V 3 bases short and J 5 bases short, with 10 bases between. CDR3 nucleotides: TGCAGTGCTAGTAAGGGGGGGAATGAAAAACTGTTTTTT. It yields the protein CSASKGGNEKLFF.

The chain joins TRBV7-9 to TRBJ2-3; 13 nucleotides align to TRBD2. CDR1 is SEHNR and CDR2 is FQNEAQ in the germline V gene (reference sequence). This CDR3 has 16 residues. J was trimmed by 2 bases and V by 6 bases; bases with no gene match: 5. The CDR3 protein is CASSPGTSGTTDTQYF. For the CDR3, the DNA is TGTGCCAGCAGTCCTGGGACTAGCGGGACCACAGATACGCAGTATTTT.

This sequence joins TRBV6-4 and TRBJ2-1, with 10 nucleotides matching TRBD2. CDR3 length: 17 residues. CDR1 and CDR2 from the germline V gene are MRHNA and SNTAGT. V shed 0 bases and J 7 bases; nucleotides not matched to a gene: 9. In DNA, the CDR3 is TGTGCCAGCAGTGACTCGCTAGCGGGAGATTTGGGGAATGAGCAGTTCTTC. Protein: CASSDSLAGDLGNEQFF.

The J gene is TRBJ2-5, the V gene TRBV12-1; the listed D gene, TRBD1, was not tested against the DNA. TRBV12-1 represents a pseudogene. This CDR3 has 19 amino acids. The CDR3 reads CASSSLIRDRKTLQETQYF. CDR3 DNA sequence: TGTGCCAGCAGCTCCCTAATCCGGGACAGGAAAACCCTCCAAGAGACCCAGTACTTC.

This chain joins TRBV24-1 and TRBJ2-5, with a possible D match to TRBD2 (8 bases). The V and J ends lost 8 bases and 2 bases respectively, with 20 bases between them. The V gene's germline CDR1 is KGHDR and CDR2 SFDVKD. This CDR3 is built from 16 residues. The CDR3 sequence is CATTGGGQIDQETQYF. CDR3 coding DNA: TGTGCCACCACCGGGGGGGGACAGATAGATCAAGAGACCCAGTACTTC.

The V call is TRBV24-1, the J call TRBJ1-3, with a weak D call TRBD1 (5 bases). V gave up 3 bases and J gave up 2 bases, with 10 bases separating them. Germline V gives CDR1 KGHDR, CDR2 SFDVKD. This CDR3 is built from 15 residues. CDR3 nucleotides: TGTGCCACCAGTGATGGCAGGGCTACTGGAAACACCATATATTTT. This encodes CATSDGRATGNTIYF.

This rearrangement joins TRBV6-2 or TRBV6-3 to TRBJ2-7; 8 nucleotides line up with TRBD1. The CDR3 is 14 residues long. Per germline, CDR1 MNHEY and CDR2 SVGEGT. The J segment lost 2 bases and the V segment lost 5 bases, leaving 5 bases of the junction unmatched. The CDR3 DNA sequence: TGTGCCAGCAGTGACAGGGGACCGACCTACGAGCAGTACTTC. As protein: CASSDRGPTYEQYF.

The chain carries TRBV27 and TRBJ2-2, with D uncertain. Germline lookup yields CDR1 MNHEY and CDR2 SMNVEV (reference sequence). The CDR3 runs 12 residues. V was trimmed by 6 bases and J by 6 bases, leaving 8 bases between them. The CDR3 protein is CASSPVPGELFF. The CDR3, as DNA: TGTGCCAGCAGCCCGGTCCCCGGGGAGCTGTTTTTT.

The rearrangement joins TRBV2 to TRBJ2-3, with D perhaps matching TRBD1 (5 bases). This CDR3 has 15 amino acids. V was trimmed by 8 bases and J by 4 bases, leaving 19 bases between them. Germline assignment: CDR1 SNHLY and CDR2 FYNNEI. As DNA, the CDR3 is TGTGCCAGCCGAAACCAGGGTCTCGGCTCAGATACGCAGTATTTT. As protein: CASRNQGLGSDTQYF.